The clone carrying this T cell receptor (beta chain) was recorded once. This specimen comes from a study of blood T cell repertoires in COVID-19. At the level of the study: Sources were T cells, B-cell-depleted T cells, or PBMCs; the material itself was cDNA or gDNA.

Sequencing used immunoSEQ multiplex PCR; TCRdb keeps in-frame clones, though not all of them. The sample consists of some 150,000 clones, about 80% of them appearing once. Cohort assignment relied on participant-reported clinical history. Germline V lookup: CDR1 MRHNA, CDR2 SNTAGT. V lost 5 bases to trimming and J lost 4 bases; unmatched junction nucleotides: 4. CDR3 length equals 15 residues. J is TRBJ2-1 and V is TRBV6-4, with 11 bases identical to TRBD2. Sequenced material: PBMCs or T cells enriched from blood (not recorded which). The TCR originated in a woman in her late teens or twenties who had been exposed to COVID-19. CDR3 residues: CASSPTSGSYNEQFF. CDR3 DNA: TGTGCCAGCAGTCCAACTAGCGGGAGTTACAATGAGCAGTTCTTC.